The clone carrying this TCR beta chain has a handful of counts. What it binds is not known. The data stem from a study of response to subunit inactivated influenza vaccine. Study-level results: Only a handful of new T cells, the authors suggested, are recruited with each seasonal influenza vaccination.

The length of the CDR3 is 13 residues. The V segment lost 2 bases and the J segment 10 bases; nucleotides outside the gene matches: 6. Germline values: CDR1 GTSNPN, CDR2 SVGIG (reference sequence). MiXCR was run by TCRdb on the RT-PCR reads, yielding one entry per CDR3 protein. The profile shows approximately 490,000 distinct CDR3 sequences, 6% to 9% of them singletons. The source material was PBMCs from blood, sampled 23 to 25 months after vaccination. V and J are TRBV30 and TRBJ1-1; TRBD1 matches at 11 bases. This TCR was recovered from a man aged 50 to 69 who received an inactivated influenza vaccine. The CDR3 DNA is TGTGCCTGGAGTCGGACAGGGGGCGAGTCAGCTTTCTTT. This encodes CAWSRTGGESAFF.